The sequence of this T cell receptor beta chain was determined in a study of blood T cell repertoires in COVID-19. V dropped 3 bases and J dropped 13 bases, with 16 bases sitting between them. Germline V gene data show CDR1 as SGHAT and CDR2 as FQNNGV. This CDR3 is built from 14 residues. Libraries were prepared by immunoSEQ multiplex PCR; TCRdb keeps only in-frame clonotypes and omits some of them. The sample carries 150,000 to 200,000 clones, around 90% recorded once. The sample consisted of PBMCs or T cells enriched from blood (not recorded which). The TCR comes from a woman in her 30s who had recovered from COVID-19. V gene TRBV11-2 combines with J gene TRBJ1-6; D uncertain. CDR3 protein: CASSLGQNPGPLHF. DNA of the CDR3: TGTGCCAGCAGCTTGGGCCAAAACCCGGGGCCCCTCCACTTT.